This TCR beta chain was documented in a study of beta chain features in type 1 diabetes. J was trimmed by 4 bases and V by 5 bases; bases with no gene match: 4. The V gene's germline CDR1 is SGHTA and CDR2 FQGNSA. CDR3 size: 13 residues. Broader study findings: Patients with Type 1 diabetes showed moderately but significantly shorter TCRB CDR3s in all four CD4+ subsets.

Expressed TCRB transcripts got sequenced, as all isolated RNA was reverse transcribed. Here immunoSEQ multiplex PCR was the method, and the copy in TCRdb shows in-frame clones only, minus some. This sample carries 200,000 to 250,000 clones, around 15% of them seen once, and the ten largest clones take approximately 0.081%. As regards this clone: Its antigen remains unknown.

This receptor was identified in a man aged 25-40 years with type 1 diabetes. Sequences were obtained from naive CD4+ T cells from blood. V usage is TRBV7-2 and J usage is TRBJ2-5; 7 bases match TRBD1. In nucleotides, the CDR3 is TGTGCCAGCAGCAGGGACAGCGCAGAGACCCAGTACTTC. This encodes CASSRDSAETQYF.